The 20 T cell receptor beta chains below come from one sample, sequenced in a study of T cells in Graves' hyperthyroidism and ophthalmopathy. The TCR beta CDR3 regions underwent amplification using RNA transcripts as the source. During a first-round RT-PCR of the TCR CDR3, the HTBI primer set was used. MiXCR, applied by TCRdb to the multiplex PCR reads, yields one record per CDR3 protein. In the table there are roughly 400,000 distinct CDR3 sequences, over 13% of which are singletons. Source material: blood. These receptors originate from a man in his fifties or sixties with Graves' ophthalmopathy.

There are many counts of this clonotype. The chain is built from TRBV14 and TRBJ2-7; 7 bases match TRBD2. This CDR3 contains 17 residues. The V and J ends lost 4 bases and 0 bases, in that order; junction bases with no gene match: 12. Germline V CDR1 and CDR2: SGHDN, FVKESK. CDR3: CASSPRGGTTLSYEQYF. CDR3 nucleotide sequence: TGTGCCAGCAGCCCTAGAGGAGGGACTACCCTCTCCTACGAGCAGTACTTC.

The rearrangement uses TRBV29-1 and TRBJ2-7; no firm D call. V lost 6 bases and J 3 bases, leaving 18 bases between the germline ends. This CDR3 contains 14 residues. The germline V gene encodes CDR1 SQVTM and CDR2 ANQGSEA. CDR3 coding DNA: TGCAGCGTAGGAACCCAAACACGGAACTACGAGCAGTACTTC. This sequence encodes CSVGTQTRNYEQYF.

This clonotype was observed many times. The chain has TRBV5-6 and TRBJ2-5; a weak D match, TRBD1 (5 bases). CDR1 SGHDT and CDR2 YYEEEE come from the germline V gene. This CDR3 is built from 12 residues. V lost 3 bases to trimming and J lost 3 bases, with 6 bases between them. The CDR3 here is CASSSTEETQYF. The CDR3 bases are TGTGCCAGCAGCTCGACAGAAGAGACCCAGTACTTC.

This clonotype was seen many times. DNA of the CDR3: TGTGCCAGCAGCGTACGCGGGAGCGGTGCGAGCACAGATACGCAGTATTTT. As protein: CASSVRGSGASTDTQYF. The genes are TRBV9 and TRBJ2-3; 7 bases line up with TRBD2. Germline CDR1 is SGDLS and CDR2 is YYNGEE. V was pared by 1 base and J by 0 bases, with 8 bases of the junction left unmatched. The CDR3 totals 17 residues.

In its sample, this clonotype was seen many times. The chain uses TRBV5-1 and TRBJ1-1, with D tentatively TRBD1 (6 bases). The CDR3 is made up of 14 amino acids. Looked up from germline, CDR1 is SGHRS and CDR2 is YFSETQ. The ends were cut back, 1 base at V and 8 bases at J, with 15 bases in the middle. CDR3 nucleotide sequence: TGCGCCAGCAGCTTGTGGGGGGGCGAGGGAGAAGCTTTCTTT. It codes for CASSLWGGEGEAFF.

This clonotype was counted a few times. A read error is possible here, since a much larger clone lies one base away. Lacking the conserved final phenylalanine or tryptophan, this CDR3 likely reflects a read error. V and J are TRBV5-4 and TRBJ1-1; possibly TRBD1 for D (5 bases). The CDR3 is made up of 14 amino acids. Germline assignment: CDR1 SGHNT and CDR2 YYREEE (reference sequence). Trimming took 4 bases from V and 4 from J, leaving 14 bases between them. CDR3 bases: TGTGCCAGCAGCCCCCGGGCCCAGGGCACTGAAGCTTTCCTT. The encoded protein is CASSPRAQGTEAFL.

The chain combines TRBV9 with TRBJ2-1, with 10 positions matching TRBD1. V lost 0 bases, J lost 14 bases, and 8 bases stayed unmatched. The CDR3 is 14 residues long. The V gene's germline CDR1 is SGDLS and CDR2 YYNGEE. The CDR3 coding sequence is TGTGCCAGCAGCGTAGGGTCCTCTGGGACAGGGGAGTTCTTC. Protein product: CASSVGSSGTGEFF. Supplemented by reference TRBV9 and TRBJ2-1, the full variable domain reads DSGVTQTPKHLITATGQRVTLRCSPRSGDLSVYWYQQSLDQGLQFLIQYYNGEERAKGNILERFSAQQFPDLHSELNLSSLELGDSALYFCASSVGSSGTGEFFGPGTRLTVL.

V usage is TRBV7-2 and J usage is TRBJ2-1; 9 bases match TRBD1. Germline values: CDR1 SGHTA, CDR2 FQGNSA. Losses at the gene ends were 5 bases for V and 7 bases for J; bases not matched to a gene: 12. This CDR3 is 16 amino acids long. This chain's CDR3 is CASSNAAGTGKNEQFF. The CDR3 DNA follows: TGTGCCAGCAGCAACGCTGCCGGGACAGGGAAAAATGAGCAGTTCTTC.

The table lists this clonotype with many counts. The V gene is TRBV20-1, the J gene TRBJ2-3, with 13 bases that match TRBD2. There are 15 residues in the CDR3. Germline trimming cut 2 bases from V and 4 bases from J; bases unmatched to any gene: 3. Germline assignment: CDR1 DFQATT and CDR2 SNEGSKA (reference sequence). The chain's CDR3 is CSARHGLAGADTQYF. The CDR3 DNA sequence: TGCAGTGCTAGACACGGACTAGCGGGAGCAGATACGCAGTATTTT.

The chain combines TRBV15 with TRBJ2-4, with 8 bases that match TRBD2. The CDR3 spans 18 residues. CDR1 and CDR2 (germline): LNHNV, YYDKDF (reference sequence). The trim removed 0 bases at V and 1 base at J, leaving 8 bases unmatched. CDR3 DNA: TGTGCCACCAGCAGAGATAAGGGGACTAGGGTTGCCAAAAACATTCAGTACTTC. Protein product: CATSRDKGTRVAKNIQYF.

The chain is built from TRBV6-1 and TRBJ1-3; D remains ambiguous. V was pared by 6 bases and J by 0 bases, with 12 bases between. Germline V gene sequence: CDR1 MNHNS, CDR2 SASEGT. CDR3 size: 15 residues. The CDR3 loop is CASSASRFSGNTIYF. CDR3 sequence (DNA): TGTGCCAGCAGCGCTTCCCGTTTCTCTGGAAACACCATATATTTT.

V and J are TRBV6-2 or TRBV6-3 and TRBJ1-1; 8 nucleotides align to TRBD1. This CDR3 has 15 residues. Looked up from germline, CDR1 is MNHEY and CDR2 is SVGEGT. V lost 7 bases and J lost 1; bases outside the gene matches: 8. CDR3 sequence (DNA): TGTGCCAGCAAAGGATTCGGGACAGGGAACACTGAAGCTTTCTTT. Its translation is CASKGFGTGNTEAFF.

In its sample, this clonotype was seen many times. The chain links TRBV5-1 to TRBJ2-1; perhaps TRBD2 as D (5 bases). V lost 3 bases and J lost 9, with 13 bases in between. The CDR3 covers 13 residues. CDR1 and CDR2 from the germline V gene are SGHRS and YFSETQ. CDR3 DNA sequence: TGCGCCAGCAGCTGGGATTTAGAGGGTGAGCAGTTCTTC. Its translation is CASSWDLEGEQFF.

This chain links TRBV7-6 with TRBJ1-3, with 7 bases lining up with TRBD1. The junction had 11 bases not matched to a gene; V was cut back by 5 bases and J by 7 bases. The CDR3 covers 15 residues. From germline, CDR1 is SGHVS and CDR2 FNYEAQ. The CDR3 region is CASSLTGTDRNTIYF. CDR3 nucleotides: TGTGCCAGCAGCCTTACAGGGACAGACCGTAACACCATATATTTT.

The chain recombines TRBV11-2 with TRBJ2-1; TRBD2 matches at 10 bases. There are 16 residues in the CDR3. The V gene's germline CDR1 is SGHAT and CDR2 FQNNGV. Trimming removed 5 bases from V and 4 bases from J; junction bases left unmatched: 8. The CDR3 nucleotides read TGTGCCAGCAGCCGCCGACTAGCGGGCAATTACAATGAGCAGTTCTTC. Encoded protein: CASSRRLAGNYNEQFF.

This clonotype has a count of ten or more. This chain uses TRBV20-1 with TRBJ1-1, with 8 bases aligning to TRBD1. The V gene end was trimmed by 3 bases and the J gene end by 1 base; junction bases not matched to a gene: 4. Germline values: CDR1 DFQATT, CDR2 SNEGSKA (reference sequence). CDR3 length: 14 amino acids. CDR3 region: CSARSGTGNTEAFF. CDR3 DNA sequence: TGCAGTGCTAGGTCCGGGACAGGGAACACTGAAGCTTTCTTT.

In this sample, this clonotype turned up many times. The chain uses TRBV12-3 or TRBV12-4 and TRBJ1-1; possibly TRBD1 for D (6 bases). Trimming pared 4 bases from V and 2 bases from J, leaving 11 bases between. CDR3 size: 14 residues. This CDR3 is CASSSTGKNTEAFF. The DNA of the CDR3 is TGTGCCAGCAGTTCGACAGGTAAAAACACTGAAGCTTTCTTT.

This clonotype appeared many times. This chain joins TRBV30 and TRBJ2-1; 8 bases line up with TRBD1. After removal of 3 bases from V and 3 bases from J, the junction contained 1 base not matched to a gene. The CDR3 totals 13 residues. Germline CDR1 reads GTSNPN; CDR2 reads SVGIG (reference sequence). DNA of the CDR3: TGTGCCTGGAGCGGACAGGGCTACAATGAGCAGTTCTTC. It encodes CAWSGQGYNEQFF. The full variable domain, rest sourced from reference TRBV30 and TRBJ2-1, is SQTIHQWPATLVQPVGSPLSLECTVEGTSNPNLYWYRQAAGRGLQLLFYSVGIGQISSEVPQNLSASRPQDRQFILSSKKLLLSDSGFYLCAWSGQGYNEQFFGPGTRLTVL.

This clonotype was seen a few times. The chain recombines TRBV20-1 with TRBJ2-7, with D unclear. V was pared by 3 bases and J by 3 bases, with 15 bases between. This CDR3 comprises 14 residues. Germline CDR1 and CDR2: DFQATT and SNEGSKA (reference sequence). This chain's CDR3 is CSASSSGGLYEQYF. The CDR3, as DNA: TGCAGTGCTAGTTCTTCGGGTGGCCTCTACGAGCAGTACTTC.

V and J are TRBV11-1 and TRBJ2-7, with D unresolved. With 1 base removed from V and 3 bases from J, the gap between germline ends came to 10 bases. This CDR3 is built from 14 residues. Germline lookup yields CDR1 SGHAT and CDR2 FQDESV (reference sequence). In nucleotides, the CDR3 is TGTGCCAGCAGCTTAGATAGGTACTACTACGAGCAGTACTTC. Protein sequence: CASSLDRYYYEQYF. The full variable domain, in which reference TRBV11-1 and TRBJ2-7 provide the parts outside the CDR3, is EAEVAQSPRYKITEKSQAVAFWCDPISGHATLYWYRQILGQGPELLVQFQDESVVDDSQLPKDRFSAERLKGVDSTLKIQPAELGDSAMYLCASSLDRYYYEQYFGPGTRLTVT.